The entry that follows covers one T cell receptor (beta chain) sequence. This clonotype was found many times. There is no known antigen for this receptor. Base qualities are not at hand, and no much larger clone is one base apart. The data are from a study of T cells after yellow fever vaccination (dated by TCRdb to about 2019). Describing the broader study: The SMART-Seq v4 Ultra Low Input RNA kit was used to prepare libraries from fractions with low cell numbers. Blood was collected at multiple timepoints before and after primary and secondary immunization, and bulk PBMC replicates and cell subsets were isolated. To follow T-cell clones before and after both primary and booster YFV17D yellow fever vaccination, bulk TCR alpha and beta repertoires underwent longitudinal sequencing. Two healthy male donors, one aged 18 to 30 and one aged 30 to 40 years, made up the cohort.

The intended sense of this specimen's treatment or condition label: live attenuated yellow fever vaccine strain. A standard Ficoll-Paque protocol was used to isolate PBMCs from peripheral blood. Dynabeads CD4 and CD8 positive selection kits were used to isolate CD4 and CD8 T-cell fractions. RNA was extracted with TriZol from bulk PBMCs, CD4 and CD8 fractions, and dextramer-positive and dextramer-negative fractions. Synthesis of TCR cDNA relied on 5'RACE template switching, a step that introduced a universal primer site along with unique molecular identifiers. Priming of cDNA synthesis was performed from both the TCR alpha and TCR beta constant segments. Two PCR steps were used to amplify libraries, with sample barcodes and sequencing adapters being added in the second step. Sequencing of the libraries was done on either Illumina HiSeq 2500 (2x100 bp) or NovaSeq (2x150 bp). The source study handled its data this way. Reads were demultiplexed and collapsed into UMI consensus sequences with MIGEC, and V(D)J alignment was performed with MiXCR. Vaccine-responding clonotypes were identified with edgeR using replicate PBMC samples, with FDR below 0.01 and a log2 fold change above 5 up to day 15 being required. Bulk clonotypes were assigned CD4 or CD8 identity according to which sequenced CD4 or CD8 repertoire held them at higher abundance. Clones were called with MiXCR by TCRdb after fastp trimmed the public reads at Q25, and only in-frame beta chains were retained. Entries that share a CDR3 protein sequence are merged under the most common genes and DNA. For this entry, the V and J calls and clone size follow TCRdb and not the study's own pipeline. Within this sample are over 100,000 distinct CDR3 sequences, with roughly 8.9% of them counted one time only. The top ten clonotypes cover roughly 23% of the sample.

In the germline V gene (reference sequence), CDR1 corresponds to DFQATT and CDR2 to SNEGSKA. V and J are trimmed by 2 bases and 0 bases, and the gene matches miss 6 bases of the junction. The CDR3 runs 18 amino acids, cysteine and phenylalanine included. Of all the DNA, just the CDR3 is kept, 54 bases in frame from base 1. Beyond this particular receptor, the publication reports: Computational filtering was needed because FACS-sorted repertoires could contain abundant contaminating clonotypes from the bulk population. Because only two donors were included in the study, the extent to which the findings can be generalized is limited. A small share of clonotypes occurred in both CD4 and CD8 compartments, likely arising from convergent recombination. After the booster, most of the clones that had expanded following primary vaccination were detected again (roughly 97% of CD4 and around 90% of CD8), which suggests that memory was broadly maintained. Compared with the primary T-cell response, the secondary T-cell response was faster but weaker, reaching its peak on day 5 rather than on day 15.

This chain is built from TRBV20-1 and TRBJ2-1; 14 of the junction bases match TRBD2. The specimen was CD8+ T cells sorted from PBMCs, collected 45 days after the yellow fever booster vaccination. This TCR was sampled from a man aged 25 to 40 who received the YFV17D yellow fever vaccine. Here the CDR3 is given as CSARPGLAGDPSYNEQFF. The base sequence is TGCAGTGCTAGACCGGGACTAGCGGGAGATCCCTCCTACAATGAGCAGTTCTTC.